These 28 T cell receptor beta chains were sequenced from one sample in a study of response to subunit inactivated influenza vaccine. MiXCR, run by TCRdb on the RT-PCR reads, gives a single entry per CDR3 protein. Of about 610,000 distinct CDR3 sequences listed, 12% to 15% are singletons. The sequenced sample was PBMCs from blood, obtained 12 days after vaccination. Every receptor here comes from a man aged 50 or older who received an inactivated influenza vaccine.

The CDR3 DNA sequence: TGTGCCAGCAGTTTAGCGCGACAGGGAGTTGGCTACACCTTC. Its protein product is CASSLARQGVGYTF. J is TRBJ1-2 and V is TRBV12-3 or TRBV12-4; 7 positions match TRBD1. The CDR3 loop spans 14 amino acids. V dropped 0 bases and J dropped 7; count of bases not matched to a gene: 5.

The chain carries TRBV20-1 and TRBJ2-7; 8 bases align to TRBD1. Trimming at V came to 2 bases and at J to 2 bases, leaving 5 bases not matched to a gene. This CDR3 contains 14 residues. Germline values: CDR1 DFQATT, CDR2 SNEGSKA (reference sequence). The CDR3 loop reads CSARPGTGPYEQYF. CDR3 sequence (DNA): TGCAGTGCTAGACCCGGGACAGGCCCCTACGAGCAGTACTTC.

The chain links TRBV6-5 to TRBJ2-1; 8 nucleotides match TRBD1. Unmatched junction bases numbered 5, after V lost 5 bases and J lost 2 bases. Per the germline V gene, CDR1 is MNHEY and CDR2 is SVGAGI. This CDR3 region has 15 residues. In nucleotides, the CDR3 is TGTGCCAGCAGTACTGACAGGGGTACCTACAATGAGCAGTTCTTC. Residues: CASSTDRGTYNEQFF.

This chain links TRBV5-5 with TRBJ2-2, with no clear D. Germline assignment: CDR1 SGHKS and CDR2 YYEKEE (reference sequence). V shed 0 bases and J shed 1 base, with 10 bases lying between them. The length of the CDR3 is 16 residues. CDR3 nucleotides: TGTGCCAGCAGCTTGGTTTCGACAAGGAACACCGGGGAGCTGTTTTTT. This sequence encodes CASSLVSTRNTGELFF. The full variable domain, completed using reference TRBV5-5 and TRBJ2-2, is DAGVTQSPTHLIKTRGQQVTLRCSPISGHKSVSWYQQVLGQGPQFIFQYYEKEERGRGNFPDRFSARQFPNYSSELNVNALLLGDSALYLCASSLVSTRNTGELFFGEGSRLTVL.

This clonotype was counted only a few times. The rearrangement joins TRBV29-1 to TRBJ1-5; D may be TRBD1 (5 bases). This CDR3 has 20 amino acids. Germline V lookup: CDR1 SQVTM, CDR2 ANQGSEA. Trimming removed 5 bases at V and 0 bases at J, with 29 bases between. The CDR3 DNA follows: TGCAGCGTTTATTGGCGTTTTTCGGAGCGGGGGAGCTATAGCAATCAGCCCCAGCATTTT. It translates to CSVYWRFSERGSYSNQPQHF.

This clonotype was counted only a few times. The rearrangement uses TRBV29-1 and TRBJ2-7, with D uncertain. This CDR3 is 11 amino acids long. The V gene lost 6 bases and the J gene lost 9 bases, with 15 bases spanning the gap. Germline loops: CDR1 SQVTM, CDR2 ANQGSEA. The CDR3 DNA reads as TGCAGCGTAGAGATTGGGAAGCGGCAGTACTTC. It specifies CSVEIGKRQYF.

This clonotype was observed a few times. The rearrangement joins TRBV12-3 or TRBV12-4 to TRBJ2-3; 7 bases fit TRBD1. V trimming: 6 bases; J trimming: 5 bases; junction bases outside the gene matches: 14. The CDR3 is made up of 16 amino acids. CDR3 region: CASSPPPGQSVDTQYF. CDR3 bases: TGTGCCAGCAGCCCACCACCGGGACAGTCGGTAGATACGCAGTATTTT.

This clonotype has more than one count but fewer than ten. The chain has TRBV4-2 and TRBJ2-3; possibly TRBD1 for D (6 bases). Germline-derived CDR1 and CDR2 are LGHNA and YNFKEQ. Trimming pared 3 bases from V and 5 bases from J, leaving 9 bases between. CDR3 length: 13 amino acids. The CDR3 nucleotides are TGTGCCAGCAGCCACAGGGGAAGAGATACGCAGTATTTT. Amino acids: CASSHRGRDTQYF.

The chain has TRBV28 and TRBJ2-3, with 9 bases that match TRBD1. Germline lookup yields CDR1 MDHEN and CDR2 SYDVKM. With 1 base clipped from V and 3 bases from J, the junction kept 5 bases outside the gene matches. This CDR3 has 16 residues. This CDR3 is CASSLFIGTGTDTQYF. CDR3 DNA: TGTGCCAGCAGTTTATTCATCGGGACAGGGACAGATACGCAGTATTTT.

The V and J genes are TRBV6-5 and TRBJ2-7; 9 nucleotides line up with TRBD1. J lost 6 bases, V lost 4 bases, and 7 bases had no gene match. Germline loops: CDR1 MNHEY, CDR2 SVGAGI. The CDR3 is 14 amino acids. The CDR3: CASSWGQGVFEQYF. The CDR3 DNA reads TGTGCCAGCAGTTGGGGACAGGGTGTGTTCGAGCAGTACTTC.

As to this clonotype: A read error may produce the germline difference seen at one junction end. DNA of the CDR3: TGCGCCAGCAGTTCCGATAGCGGGAGTGGGGAGACCCAGTACTTC. Translated: CASSSDSGSGETQYF. The chain is built from TRBV12-3 or TRBV12-4 and TRBJ2-5; 9 nucleotides line up with TRBD2. This CDR3 region has 15 residues.

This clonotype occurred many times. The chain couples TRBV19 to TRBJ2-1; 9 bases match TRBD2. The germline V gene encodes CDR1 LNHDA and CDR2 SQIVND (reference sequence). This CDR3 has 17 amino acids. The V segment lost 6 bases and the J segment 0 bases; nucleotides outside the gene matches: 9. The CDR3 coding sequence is TGTGCCAGTAGGTCGCGGGAGGGCAGGAGCTCCTACAATGAGCAGTTCTTC. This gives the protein CASRSREGRSSYNEQFF.

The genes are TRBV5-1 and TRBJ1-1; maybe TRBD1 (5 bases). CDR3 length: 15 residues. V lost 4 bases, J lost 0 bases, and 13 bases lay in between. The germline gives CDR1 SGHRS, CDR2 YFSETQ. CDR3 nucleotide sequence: TGCGCCAGCAGCCCTCTGGGGACCCTGAACACTGAAGCTTTCTTT. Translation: CASSPLGTLNTEAFF. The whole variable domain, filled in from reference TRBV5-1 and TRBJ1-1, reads KAGVTQTPRYLIKTRGQQVTLSCSPISGHRSVSWYQQTPGQGLQFLFEYFSETQRNKGNFPGRFSGRQFSNSRSEMNVSTLELGDSALYLCASSPLGTLNTEAFFGQGTRLTVV.

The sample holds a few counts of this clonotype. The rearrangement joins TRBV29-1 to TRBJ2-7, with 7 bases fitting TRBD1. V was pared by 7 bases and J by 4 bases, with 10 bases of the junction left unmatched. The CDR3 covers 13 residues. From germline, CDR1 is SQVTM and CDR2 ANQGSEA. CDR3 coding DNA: TGCAGCGCCGTGACAGGGAAGGCGTACGAGCAGTACTTC. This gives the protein CSAVTGKAYEQYF.

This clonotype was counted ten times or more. CDR3 sequence reads: CASSLLRGNGLYEQYF. CDR3 sequence (DNA): TGTGCCAGCAGTTTACTCAGGGGTAATGGCCTCTACGAGCAGTACTTC. The chain joins TRBV27 to TRBJ2-7, with D perhaps matching TRBD1 (6 bases). This CDR3 region has 16 residues. The V gene's germline CDR1 is MNHEY and CDR2 SMNVEV (reference sequence). V gave up 2 bases and J gave up 3 bases, with 17 bases separating them.

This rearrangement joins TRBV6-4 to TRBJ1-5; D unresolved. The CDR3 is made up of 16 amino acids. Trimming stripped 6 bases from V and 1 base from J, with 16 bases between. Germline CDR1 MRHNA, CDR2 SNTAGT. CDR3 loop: CASRDPGGPSNQPQHF. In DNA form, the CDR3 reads TGTGCCAGCAGAGACCCGGGAGGCCCAAGCAATCAGCCCCAGCATTTT.

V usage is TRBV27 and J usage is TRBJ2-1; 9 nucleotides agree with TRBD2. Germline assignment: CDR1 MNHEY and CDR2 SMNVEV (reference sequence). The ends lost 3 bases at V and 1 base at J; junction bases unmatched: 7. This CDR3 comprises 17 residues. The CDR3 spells CASSFLGAGGSYNEQFF. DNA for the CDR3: TGTGCCAGCAGTTTCCTGGGAGCGGGGGGTTCCTACAATGAGCAGTTCTTC.

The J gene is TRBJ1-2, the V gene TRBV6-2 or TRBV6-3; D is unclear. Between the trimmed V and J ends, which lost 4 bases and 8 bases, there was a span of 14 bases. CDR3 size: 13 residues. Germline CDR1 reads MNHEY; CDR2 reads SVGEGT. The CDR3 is CASSSMTDWGYTF. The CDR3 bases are TGTGCCAGCAGTTCAATGACGGACTGGGGCTACACCTTC.

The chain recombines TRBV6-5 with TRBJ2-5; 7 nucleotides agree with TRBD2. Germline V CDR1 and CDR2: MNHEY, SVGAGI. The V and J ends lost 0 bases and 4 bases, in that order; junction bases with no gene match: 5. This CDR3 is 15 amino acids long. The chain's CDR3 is CASSYSGRVGETQYF. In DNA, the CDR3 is TGTGCCAGCAGTTACTCGGGGAGGGTTGGAGAGACCCAGTACTTC.

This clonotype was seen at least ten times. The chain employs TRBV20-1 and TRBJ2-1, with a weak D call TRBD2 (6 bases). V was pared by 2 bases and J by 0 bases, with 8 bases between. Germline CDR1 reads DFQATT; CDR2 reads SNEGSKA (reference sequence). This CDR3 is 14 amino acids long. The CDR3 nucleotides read TGCAGTGCTAGATTCGGGAGCTCCTACAATGAGCAGTTCTTC. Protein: CSARFGSSYNEQFF.

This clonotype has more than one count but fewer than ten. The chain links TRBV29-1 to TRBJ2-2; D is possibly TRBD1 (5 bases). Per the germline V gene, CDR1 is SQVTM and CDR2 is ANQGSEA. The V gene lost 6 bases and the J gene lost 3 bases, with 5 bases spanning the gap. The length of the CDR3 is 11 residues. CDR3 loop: CSVQDTGELFF. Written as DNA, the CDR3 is TGCAGCGTACAGGACACCGGGGAGCTGTTTTTT.

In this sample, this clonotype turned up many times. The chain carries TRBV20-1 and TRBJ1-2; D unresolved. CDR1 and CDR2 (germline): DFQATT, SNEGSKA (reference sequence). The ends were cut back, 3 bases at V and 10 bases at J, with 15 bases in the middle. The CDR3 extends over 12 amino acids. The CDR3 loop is CSARAGPVDYTF. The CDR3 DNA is TGCAGTGCTAGGGCCGGCCCGGTCGACTACACCTTC.

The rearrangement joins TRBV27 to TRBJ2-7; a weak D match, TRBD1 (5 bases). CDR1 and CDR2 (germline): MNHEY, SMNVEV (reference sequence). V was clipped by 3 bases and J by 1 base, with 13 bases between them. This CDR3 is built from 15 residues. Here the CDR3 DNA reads TGTGCCAGCAGTTTGGATGACAGTCCATCCTACGAGCAGTACTTC. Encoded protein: CASSLDDSPSYEQYF.

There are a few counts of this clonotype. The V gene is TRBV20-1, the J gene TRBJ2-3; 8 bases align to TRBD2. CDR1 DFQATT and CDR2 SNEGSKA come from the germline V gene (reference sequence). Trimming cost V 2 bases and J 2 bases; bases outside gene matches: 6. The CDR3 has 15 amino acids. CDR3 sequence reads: CSARRLAGDTDTQYF. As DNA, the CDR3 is TGCAGTGCTAGAAGGCTAGCGGGTGACACAGATACGCAGTATTTT.

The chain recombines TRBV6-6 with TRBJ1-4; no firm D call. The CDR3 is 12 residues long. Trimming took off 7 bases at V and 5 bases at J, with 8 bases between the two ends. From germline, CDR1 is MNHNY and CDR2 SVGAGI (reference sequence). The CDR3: CASTRQNEKLFF. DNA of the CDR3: TGTGCCAGCACCAGGCAGAATGAAAAACTGTTTTTT.

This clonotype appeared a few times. CDR3 DNA: TGCGCCAGCAGTTCTAGCGGGGGGTTCCTTTATTTT. Its translation: CASSSSGGFLYF. The gene calls are TRBV10-1 and TRBJ2-3; 11 positions match TRBD2. Trimming cost V 5 bases and J 15 bases; bases outside gene matches: 7. The CDR3 has 12 amino acids. Germline lookup yields CDR1 WNHNN and CDR2 SYGVQD (reference sequence).

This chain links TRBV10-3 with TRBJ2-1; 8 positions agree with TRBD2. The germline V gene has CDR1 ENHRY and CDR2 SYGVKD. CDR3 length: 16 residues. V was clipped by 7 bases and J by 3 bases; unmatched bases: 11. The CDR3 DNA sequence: TGTGCCATCAACGGAAGAGCGGGAGAGGGCTACAATGAGCAGTTCTTC. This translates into CAINGRAGEGYNEQFF.

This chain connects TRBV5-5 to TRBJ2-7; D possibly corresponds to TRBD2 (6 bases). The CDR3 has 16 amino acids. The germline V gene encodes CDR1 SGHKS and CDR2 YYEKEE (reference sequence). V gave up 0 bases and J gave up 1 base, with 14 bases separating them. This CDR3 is CASSLDVGRSSYEQYF. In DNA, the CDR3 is TGTGCCAGCAGCTTGGACGTGGGGAGGTCATCCTACGAGCAGTACTTC.